This TCR beta chain was captured in a study of metastatic and nonmetastatic thyroid tumors (dated by TCRdb to the early 2020s). Broadly, across the study: For patients with malignant and with benign thyroid disease, the researchers compared repertoires between peripheral blood samples and tumor or nodule tissue samples.

This clone was observed many times. The target of this receptor is not known. Base qualities are not recorded, but no much larger clone differs from it by a single base. The protocol used for the library was PCR. Sequenced using an Illumina HiSeq 4000. High-throughput sequencing was used to profile the CDR3 region of the TCR beta-chain in every patient. Regarding the original processing steps: The researchers built a classifier to tell apart papillary thyroid cancer patients with distant metastasis, based on CDR3 differences among clinicopathological groups. To measure repertoire diversity the researchers used the Shannon index, while the Morisita-Horn index served to gauge how similar the tumor and blood repertoires were. TCRdb reprocessing: public reads trimmed at Q25 with fastp, clones called with MiXCR, in-frame beta chains kept. What appears here as the V and J calls and clone size reflects TCRdb's work, not the paper's. Within this sample are more than 10,000 clones, with approximately 22% of them counted one time only. Around 3.3% of the sample is taken by the ten largest.

No treatment had been received by any patient before thyroid surgery. Using T-cell receptor beta sequencing, the researchers looked back retrospectively at clinical samples from patients, gathered between the early 2010s and the late 2010s. Based on the germline V gene (reference sequence), the CDR1 and CDR2 sequences are DFQATT and SNEGSKA. V is cut by 6 bases and J by 2 bases, and the space between the germline ends is 16 bases. Its CDR3 holds 14 amino acids, cysteine through phenylalanine. The retained sequence is limited to the CDR3, 42 bases, with the frame set at the first base. Beyond this particular receptor, the publication reports: TCR beta diversity was reported as significantly higher in malignant tumors than in benign nodules, in both blood and tumor samples.

Rearrangement joined TRBV20-1 to TRBJ2-5; the best D guess is TRBD1, with 6 bases matching. The clonotype comes from a female donor with papillary thyroid cancer or a benign thyroid nodule (not recorded which). Some clones in this sample may be carry-over from other donors' samples. The sequencing input was blood. The CDR3 reads as follows: CSASTWTAQETQYF. The DNA sequence is as follows: TGCAGTGCCTCGACCTGGACAGCACAAGAGACCCAGTACTTC.